A single sample gave rise to the 2 T cell receptor beta chains below, sequenced in a study of post-analysis software for immune sequencing data. These TCRs' antigens remain unknown. Sequencing libraries made from TCR beta cDNA carried unique molecular identifiers. MiXCR was run by TCRdb on the PCR reads, yielding one entry per CDR3 protein. The sample consists of about 210,000 distinct CDR3 sequences, around 30% of them appearing once. Study-wide findings and caveats: In patients, TRBV5-6, TRBV5-1 and TRBV20-1 belonged to 4 or 5 TRBV segments found more frequently than in controls.

Sequenced material: blood. Every receptor here comes from a girl aged 2-17 years with multiple sclerosis.

The chain joins TRBV28 to TRBJ2-1; the D gene is possibly TRBD1 (5 bases). The CDR3 contains 11 residues. The V and J ends lost 5 bases and 15 bases respectively, with 14 bases between them. CDR1 and CDR2 from the germline V gene are MDHEN and SYDVKM. This CDR3 is CASSDSPKRFF. DNA of the CDR3: TGTGCCAGCAGTGACAGCCCCAAAAGGTTCTTC.

Notes on this clonotype: A much larger clone lies one base from this, so it may be a read error. V is TRBV29-1 and J is TRBJ2-7, with D possibly TRBD1 on 6 matching bases. The V gene lost 7 bases and the J gene lost 2 bases, with 18 bases spanning the gap. This CDR3 region has 14 residues. CDR1 and CDR2 (germline): SQVTM, ANQGSEA. CDR3 DNA: TGCAGCGCCCGAGAGGCAGGGGCGCCCTACGAGCAGTACTTC. This encodes CSAREAGAPYEQYF.